This entry features one T cell receptor (beta chain) sequence. Only in-frame clones appear in the TCRdb table, and some are missing; sequencing was by immunoSEQ multiplex PCR. The table includes roughly 81,000 clones, around 85% detected once. The CDR3 sequence is 16 residues long. Germline V gene lookup returns CDR1 ENHRY and CDR2 SYGVKD. After removal of 0 bases from V and 0 bases from J, the junction contained 3 bases not matched to a gene. The data derive from a study of blood T cell repertoires in COVID-19. The specimen was peripheral blood. The clonotype was recovered from a woman aged 80 or older with COVID-19, enrolled during active disease. The chain is built from TRBV10-3 and TRBJ2-7; 9 bases agree with TRBD2. In nucleotides, the CDR3 is TGTGCCATCAGTGAGTCGAGCGGGAGGCCCTCCTACGAGCAGTACTTC. Its protein is CAISESSGRPSYEQYF.